One T cell receptor (beta chain) is described in this entry. Its antigen is unidentified. This specimen comes from a study of blood T cells in healthy people across ages. Losses at the gene ends were 5 bases for V and 9 bases for J; bases not matched to a gene: 5. The CDR3 consists of 13 residues. Germline CDR1 MNHEY, CDR2 SMNVEV (reference sequence). Findings and caveats of the study: Estimated diversity that came from one million T cells was considered an underestimate.

A sample-barcoded 5' primer and a J-beta primer mix were used in a second PCR of roughly 6 to 12 cycles. TCRdb fed the 5' RACE reads into MiXCR, producing one record per CDR3 protein. The sample includes about 930,000 distinct CDR3 sequences, almost 30% of them seen just once. This sample was shared with a second study, whose subject was T cells of mothers and their children.

The chain carries TRBV27 and TRBJ2-1; 9 bases line up with TRBD1. This TCR came from a woman aged 40-49 years in good health. Sequencing was carried out using blood. The CDR3 sequence is CASSPMTGGEQFF. The CDR3 coding sequence is TGTGCCAGCAGTCCTATGACAGGGGGTGAGCAGTTCTTC.